The 26 T cell receptor beta chains below were found in one sample sequenced in a study of Siglec-9 on CD8 T cells in melanoma. Repertoires were generated with immunoSEQ multiplex PCR, while TCRdb's copy carries only in-frame clones and drops some. The data contain 30,000 to 45,000 clones, about 80% of them singletons. The specimen sequenced was Siglec-9- CD8+ T cells sorted from blood. The receptors stem from a human donor in good health.

The V call is TRBV2, the J call TRBJ2-7; TRBD2 matches 11 bases. Germline V gene sequence: CDR1 SNHLY, CDR2 FYNNEI. The CDR3 contains 17 residues. J was trimmed by 2 bases and V by 3 bases; bases with no gene match: 9. DNA for the CDR3: TGTGCCAGCAGTGAGCCCTCCGGGACTAGCGGCCCCTACGAGCAGTACTTC. It translates to CASSEPSGTSGPYEQYF.

V is TRBV27 and J is TRBJ2-3; 10 positions agree with TRBD2. Germline CDR1 is MNHEY and CDR2 is SMNVEV (reference sequence). Trimming removed 3 bases from V and 4 bases from J; junction bases left unmatched: 4. The CDR3 is 15 amino acids. The CDR3 region is CASSFLAGVSDTQYF. The CDR3 coding sequence is TGTGCCAGCAGTTTCCTAGCGGGAGTGTCAGATACGCAGTATTTT.

The chain employs TRBV7-2 and TRBJ2-2; 8 bases are shared with TRBD1. CDR3 length: 14 amino acids. J was trimmed by 7 bases and V by 6 bases; bases with no gene match: 7. Germline assignment: CDR1 SGHTA and CDR2 FQGNSA. The CDR3 here is CASRSRTGSGELFF. The DNA for the CDR3 is TGTGCCAGCAGGTCGAGGACAGGGAGCGGGGAGCTGTTTTTT.

V usage is TRBV30 and J usage is TRBJ2-5; possible D gene TRBD1, 6 bases. Trimming removed 1 base at V and 0 bases at J, with 9 bases between. Per germline, CDR1 GTSNPN and CDR2 SVGIG (reference sequence). CDR3 length: 14 residues. CDR3 sequence (DNA): TGTGCCTGGAGTGCGGACAGCTACCAAGAGACCCAGTACTTC. Protein sequence: CAWSADSYQETQYF.

The chain recombines TRBV4-2 with TRBJ2-1; 11 bases agree with TRBD2. V shed 2 bases, J shed 0 bases, and the junction held 6 bases outside the gene matches. This CDR3 comprises 18 residues. From germline, CDR1 is LGHNA and CDR2 YNFKEQ. CDR3 DNA sequence: TGTGCCAGCAGCCAATTGCCTAGCGGGAGGCACTCCTACAATGAGCAGTTCTTC. This sequence encodes CASSQLPSGRHSYNEQFF.

The V call is TRBV7-9, the J call TRBJ2-7, with D unclear. Trimming stripped 5 bases from V and 1 base from J, with 12 bases between. The CDR3 contains 14 residues. Germline V gene sequence: CDR1 SEHNR, CDR2 FQNEAQ (reference sequence). The CDR3 sequence: CASSPLLESYEQYF. CDR3 nucleotides: TGTGCCAGCAGCCCTCTCCTTGAGTCCTACGAGCAGTACTTC.

V is TRBV19 and J is TRBJ1-2, with unresolved D. V lost 1 base to trimming and J lost 4 bases, with 13 bases between them. Germline V gene sequence: CDR1 LNHDA, CDR2 SQIVND (reference sequence). This CDR3 spans 15 amino acids. CDR3 loop: CASSIAEGRSYGYTF. In DNA form, the CDR3 reads TGTGCCAGTAGTATAGCGGAAGGGAGGTCCTATGGCTACACCTTC.

V gene TRBV27 combines with J gene TRBJ1-1; D not resolved. The CDR3 runs to 14 residues. V lost 3 bases and J lost 1, with 9 bases in between. The germline V gene has CDR1 MNHEY and CDR2 SMNVEV (reference sequence). The CDR3 spells CASSFIDKNTEAFF. Here the CDR3 DNA reads TGTGCCAGCAGTTTTATCGACAAGAACACTGAAGCTTTCTTT.

This clone was detected only a few times. The rearrangement links TRBV19 to TRBJ1-1; 9 nucleotides line up with TRBD1. V shed 0 bases, J shed 3 bases, and the junction held 2 bases outside the gene matches. This CDR3 spans 15 amino acids. Germline assignment: CDR1 LNHDA and CDR2 SQIVND (reference sequence). In DNA form, the CDR3 reads TGTGCCAGTAGTATAGACGACAGGGGGTACACTGAAGCTTTCTTT. Translated, it gives CASSIDDRGYTEAFF.

This chain joins TRBV14 and TRBJ2-7; D uncertain. There are 13 residues in the CDR3. Germline loops: CDR1 SGHDN, CDR2 FVKESK. V gave up 0 bases and J gave up 6 bases, with 9 bases separating them. The DNA of the CDR3 is TGTGCCAGCAGCCAAGAGAACTACCCCGAGCAGTACTTC. This translates into CASSQENYPEQYF.

V is TRBV9 and J is TRBJ2-1, with D perhaps TRBD2 (5 bases). Germline CDR1 and CDR2: SGDLS and YYNGEE. V lost 3 bases to trimming and J lost 9 bases, with 10 bases between them. The CDR3 sequence is 12 residues long. CDR3 residues: CASSALGSEQFF. Written as DNA, the CDR3 is TGTGCCAGCAGCGCTCTAGGGAGTGAGCAGTTCTTC.

This clone was picked up a small number of times. The J gene is TRBJ1-1, the V gene TRBV5-1, with D possibly TRBD1 on 6 matching bases. The germline V gene has CDR1 SGHRS and CDR2 YFSETQ. V was pared by 4 bases and J by 1 base, with 11 bases between. The CDR3 loop spans 14 amino acids. CDR3 DNA: TGCGCCAGCAGCGCGTGGACAGAGAACACTGAAGCTTTCTTT. Protein product: CASSAWTENTEAFF. The full variable domain, in which reference TRBV5-1 and TRBJ1-1 provide the parts outside the CDR3, is KAGVTQTPRYLIKTRGQQVTLSCSPISGHRSVSWYQQTPGQGLQFLFEYFSETQRNKGNFPGRFSGRQFSNSRSEMNVSTLELGDSALYLCASSAWTENTEAFFGQGTRLTVV.

This clone was detected a few times. The chain joins TRBV6-5 to TRBJ1-5; maybe TRBD1 (6 bases). The germline V gene has CDR1 MNHEY and CDR2 SVGAGI. The V and J ends lost 6 bases and 4 bases respectively, with 7 bases between them. CDR3 length equals 12 residues. The CDR3 loop reads CASRQGNQPQHF. In DNA, the CDR3 is TGTGCCAGCAGACAGGGTAATCAGCCCCAGCATTTT.

This chain connects TRBV7-9 to TRBJ1-4; D not certain. This CDR3 has 15 residues. Trimming shortened V by 1 base and J by 5 bases, and 11 bases separated the two germline ends. Germline V CDR1 and CDR2: SEHNR, FQNEAQ (reference sequence). The CDR3: CASSLGIVGNEKLFF. DNA of the CDR3: TGTGCCAGCAGCTTAGGCATCGTGGGGAATGAAAAACTGTTTTTT.

J is TRBJ1-1 and V is TRBV7-9; TRBD1 might be the D (5 bases). Trimming stripped 0 bases from V and 5 bases from J, with 10 bases between. Germline V lookup: CDR1 SEHNR, CDR2 FQNEAQ (reference sequence). This CDR3 has 14 residues. The CDR3 reads CASSLAMGGTEAFF. DNA of the CDR3: TGTGCCAGCAGCTTAGCAATGGGGGGGACTGAAGCTTTCTTT.

As to this clone: Other DNA sequences within the sample encode an identical CDR3. The gene calls are TRBV19 and TRBJ1-5; maybe TRBD1 (5 bases). The CDR3 totals 14 residues. Per the germline V gene, CDR1 is LNHDA and CDR2 is SQIVND (reference sequence). With 3 bases removed from V and 1 base from J, the gap between germline ends came to 7 bases. DNA for the CDR3: TGTGCCAGTAGTATCCGGGACAGCAATCAGCCCCAGCATTTT. Residues: CASSIRDSNQPQHF.

This clone was found once. This chain uses TRBV5-1 with TRBJ2-7; no reliable D call. The germline V gene has CDR1 SGHRS and CDR2 YFSETQ. The CDR3 is 14 residues long. Deletions cut 0 bases from V and 3 bases from J, with 10 bases between. CDR3 DNA sequence: TGCGCCAGCAGCTTGGCGGGCAGCCTCTACGAGCAGTACTTC. It codes for CASSLAGSLYEQYF.

The chain joins TRBV2 to TRBJ2-1, with 12 bases lining up with TRBD2. After removal of 10 bases from V and 8 bases from J, the junction contained 9 bases not matched to a gene. The CDR3 consists of 14 residues. In germline, CDR1 is SNHLY, CDR2 FYNNEI. The CDR3 bases are TGTGCCATCCACCGACTAGCGGGAGTCGATGAGCAGTTCTTC. Protein: CAIHRLAGVDEQFF.

The J gene is TRBJ1-2, the V gene TRBV7-2, with 7 bases aligning to TRBD1. The germline V gene has CDR1 SGHTA and CDR2 FQGNSA. The trim removed 4 bases at V and 5 bases at J, leaving 7 bases unmatched. The CDR3 has 14 residues. Written as DNA, the CDR3 is TGTGCCAGCAGCTCAGAGGGACAGCTATATGGCTACACCTTC. Protein sequence: CASSSEGQLYGYTF. The full variable domain, completed using reference TRBV7-2 and TRBJ1-2, is GAGVSQSPSNKVTEKGKDVELRCDPISGHTALYWYRQSLGQGLEFLIYFQGNSAPDKSGLPSDRFSAERTGGSVSTLTIQRTQQEDSAVYLCASSSEGQLYGYTFGSGTRLTVV.

The chain couples TRBV30 to TRBJ2-5, with D perhaps TRBD1 (6 bases). V was clipped by 3 bases and J by 2 bases, with 13 bases between them. The germline V gene encodes CDR1 GTSNPN and CDR2 SVGIG (reference sequence). The CDR3 runs 14 residues. CDR3: CAWSPGHGQETQYF. The CDR3 DNA reads TGTGCCTGGAGCCCGGGACACGGTCAAGAGACCCAGTACTTC.

The CDR3 DNA is TGTGCCAGCAGCTTCGGCACTGAAGCTTTCTTT. Protein sequence: CASSFGTEAFF. The chain couples TRBV7-9 to TRBJ1-1; no firm D call. Germline V gene sequence: CDR1 SEHNR, CDR2 FQNEAQ (reference sequence). The CDR3 covers 11 residues. V lost 3 bases and J lost 4, with 3 bases in between.

The rearrangement uses TRBV27 and TRBJ1-1, with 8 nucleotides matching TRBD1. After removal of 4 bases from V and 4 bases from J, the junction contained 5 bases not matched to a gene. The germline CDR1 and CDR2 sequences are MNHEY and SMNVEV (reference sequence). This CDR3 region has 14 residues. CDR3 residues: CASSYQGAGTEAFF. The DNA of the CDR3 is TGTGCCAGCAGTTATCAGGGGGCCGGCACTGAAGCTTTCTTT.

V gene TRBV4-1 combines with J gene TRBJ2-3, with TRBD1 matching 10 bases. J lost 4 bases, V lost 4 bases, and 8 bases had no gene match. Looked up from germline, CDR1 is MGHRA and CDR2 is YSYEKL. CDR3 length: 16 residues. The CDR3 sequence: CASSLRQGAFSDTQYF. The CDR3 bases are TGCGCCAGCAGCCTACGACAGGGGGCCTTTTCAGATACGCAGTATTTT.

DNA for the CDR3: TGTGCCAGCAGTGACTTGAGGGGCTCCAGACACTATGGCTACACCTTC. Its translation: CASSDLRGSRHYGYTF. The chain is built from TRBV27 and TRBJ1-2; perhaps TRBD1 as D (5 bases). The CDR3 sequence is 16 residues long. Germline CDR1 is MNHEY and CDR2 is SMNVEV (reference sequence). Trimming pared 5 bases from V and 3 bases from J, leaving 19 bases between.

For the CDR3, the DNA is TGTGCCAGCAGGTCTCGACTAGCGTGGCATGAGCAGTTCTTC. This codes for CASRSRLAWHEQFF. This chain links TRBV28 with TRBJ2-1; 8 nucleotides match TRBD2. This CDR3 has 14 residues. J was trimmed by 8 bases and V by 6 bases; bases with no gene match: 9. Germline values: CDR1 MDHEN, CDR2 SYDVKM. The variable domain in full, with the rest retrieved from reference TRBV28 and TRBJ2-1, is DVKVTQSSRYLVKRTGEKVFLECVQDMDHENMFWYRQDPGLGLRLIYFSYDVKMKEKGDIPEGYSVSREKKERFSLILESASTNQTSMYLCASRSRLAWHEQFFGPGTRLTVL.

The count of this clone is one. The chain combines TRBV15 with TRBJ2-7, with 7 bases lining up with TRBD1. The CDR3 totals 16 residues. Germline V CDR1 and CDR2: LNHNV, YYDKDF (reference sequence). V dropped 0 bases and J dropped 7; count of bases not matched to a gene: 12. The DNA of the CDR3 is TGTGCCACCAGCAGAGATCAACAGGGGTTAAGAGTGGAGCAGTACTTC. Amino acids: CATSRDQQGLRVEQYF.